This is a list of T cell receptor beta chains from one sample in a study of graft-versus-host responses after intestinal transplantation. Generated by immunoSEQ multiplex PCR, the TCRdb table keeps only in-frame clones and is missing some. The sample consists of around 97,000 clones, 80% to 95% of them appearing once. No antigen has been assigned to these receptors. The sample consisted of unstimulated CD8+ T cells sorted from spleen or lymph node cells, taken before intestinal transplant. All receptors derive from a human donor who received an intestinal transplant. Each CDR3 is given with its conserved first and last residue. A D gene is named only where the DNA matches it firmly. Size values are once, few and many counts, or a class for expanded clones, and some rows have none.

J | size | D | V | CDR3 | DNA
TRBJ2-3 | - | TRBD2 | TRBV11-2 | CASSSSGVLATDTQYF | TGTGCCAGCAGTTCTAGCGGGGTCCTGGCCACAGATACGCAGTATTTT
TRBJ2-3 | - | TRBD2 | TRBV7-9 | CASSPFGGTGDTQYF | TGTGCCAGCAGCCCGTTCGGGGGGACTGGTGATACGCAGTATTTT
TRBJ1-4 | once | - | TRBV6-5 | CASSYSFSGVNEKLFF | TGTGCCAGCAGTTACTCGTTTTCGGGGGTTAATGAAAAACTGTTTTTT
TRBJ1-1 | - | - | TRBV27 | CASSSHPTSSTEAFF | TGTGCCAGCAGTTCCCACCCGACTTCGAGCACTGAAGCTTTCTTT
TRBJ2-1 | - | TRBD2 | TRBV10-3 | CAISESQRGGQWDEQFF | TGTGCCATCAGTGAGTCCCAGCGGGGGGGCCAGTGGGATGAGCAGTTCTTC
TRBJ2-1 | - | - | TRBV7-9 | CASSLWVTYNEQFF | TGTGCCAGCAGCCTCTGGGTTACCTACAATGAGCAGTTCTTC
TRBJ1-2 | - | - | TRBV5-6 | CASSLGTNYGYTF | TGTGCCAGCAGCTTAGGAACAAACTATGGCTACACCTTC
TRBJ2-1 | - | - | TRBV19 | CASSSGFFDEQFF | TGTGCCAGTAGTTCTGGGTTCTTCGATGAGCAGTTCTTC
TRBJ2-7 | - | TRBD1 | TRBV7-9 | CASSSGTGDYEQYF | TGTGCCAGCAGCTCCGGGACAGGGGACTACGAGCAGTACTTC
TRBJ1-1 | - | - | TRBV5-5 | CASRILGYNTEAFF | TGTGCCAGCAGAATCCTAGGCTATAACACTGAAGCTTTCTTT
TRBJ1-2 | once | TRBD1 | TRBV14 | CASSQAGTGSYGYTF | TGTGCCAGCAGCCAAGCCGGGACAGGGAGCTATGGCTACACCTTC
TRBJ2-1 | - | - | TRBV5-6 | CASSKTGEQFF | TGTGCCAGCAGCAAGACGGGGGAGCAGTTCTTC
TRBJ1-5 | - | - | TRBV7-9 | CASSLVGIGRNNQPQHF | TGTGCCAGCAGCTTAGTCGGGATAGGACGGAACAATCAGCCCCAGCATTTT
TRBJ2-7 | - | - | TRBV14 | CASSQDEGYDEQYF | TGTGCCAGCAGCCAAGATGAGGGGTACGACGAGCAGTACTTC
TRBJ1-2 | - | - | TRBV7-9 | CASRSTASYGYTF | TGTGCCAGCAGGTCAACAGCCTCCTATGGCTACACCTTC
TRBJ2-1 | - | - | TRBV10-1 | CASSDGSSYNEQFF | TGCGCCAGCAGTGACGGCAGCTCCTACAATGAGCAGTTCTTC
TRBJ1-5 | - | TRBD1 | TRBV4-2 | CASSHGTGINQPQHF | TGTGCCAGCAGCCACGGGACAGGGATAAATCAGCCCCAGCATTTT
TRBJ1-1 | - | - | TRBV11-2 | CASSPIDRSANTEAFF | TGTGCCAGCAGCCCCATAGACAGGTCGGCGAACACTGAAGCTTTCTTT
TRBJ1-3 | - | - | TRBV13 | CASSFGSGNTIYF | TGTGCCAGCAGCTTTGGCTCTGGAAACACCATATATTTT
TRBJ2-7 | - | - | TRBV7-9 | CASSTNSFYEQYF | TGTGCCAGCAGCACCAATTCCTTCTACGAGCAGTACTTC
TRBJ2-5 | - | - | TRBV7-8 | CASSDNTLETQYF | TGTGCCAGCAGCGATAATACCTTGGAGACCCAGTACTTC
TRBJ2-4 | once | - | TRBV29-1 | CSVVAEDIQYF | TGCAGCGTCGTTGCAGAGGACATTCAGTACTTC
TRBJ2-7 | - | TRBD2 | TRBV19 | CASRGGSYEQYF | TGTGCCAGTAGGGGGGGGAGCTACGAGCAGTACTTC
TRBJ2-1 | once | TRBD2 | TRBV2 | CASLAGAYNEQFF | TGTGCCAGCTTAGCGGGGGCATACAATGAGCAGTTCTTC
TRBJ1-4 | - | - | TRBV18 | CASSATGEKLFF | TGTGCCAGCTCAGCAACAGGGGAAAAACTGTTTTTT
TRBJ2-7 | few | TRBD1 | TRBV18 | CASSPPGQFYEQYF | TGTGCCAGCTCACCACCGGGACAGTTCTACGAGCAGTACTTC